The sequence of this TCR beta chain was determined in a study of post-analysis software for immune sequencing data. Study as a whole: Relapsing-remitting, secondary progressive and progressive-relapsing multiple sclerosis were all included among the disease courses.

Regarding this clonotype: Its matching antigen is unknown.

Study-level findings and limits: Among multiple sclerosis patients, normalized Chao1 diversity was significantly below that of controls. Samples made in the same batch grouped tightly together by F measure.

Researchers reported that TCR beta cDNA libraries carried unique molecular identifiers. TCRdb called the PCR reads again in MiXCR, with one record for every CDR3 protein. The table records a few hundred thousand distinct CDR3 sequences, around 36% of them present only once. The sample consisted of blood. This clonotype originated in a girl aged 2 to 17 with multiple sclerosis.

CDR3 DNA: TGTGCCAGCAGCCTTTGGACAGCCTCCTATAATTCACCCCTCCACTTT. Translation gives CASSLWTASYNSPLHF. This chain uses TRBV7-2 with TRBJ1-6; possibly TRBD1 for D (6 bases). Germline CDR1 and CDR2: SGHTA and FQGNSA. The CDR3 has 16 amino acids. Trimming shortened V by 5 bases and J by 0 bases, and 11 bases separated the two germline ends.